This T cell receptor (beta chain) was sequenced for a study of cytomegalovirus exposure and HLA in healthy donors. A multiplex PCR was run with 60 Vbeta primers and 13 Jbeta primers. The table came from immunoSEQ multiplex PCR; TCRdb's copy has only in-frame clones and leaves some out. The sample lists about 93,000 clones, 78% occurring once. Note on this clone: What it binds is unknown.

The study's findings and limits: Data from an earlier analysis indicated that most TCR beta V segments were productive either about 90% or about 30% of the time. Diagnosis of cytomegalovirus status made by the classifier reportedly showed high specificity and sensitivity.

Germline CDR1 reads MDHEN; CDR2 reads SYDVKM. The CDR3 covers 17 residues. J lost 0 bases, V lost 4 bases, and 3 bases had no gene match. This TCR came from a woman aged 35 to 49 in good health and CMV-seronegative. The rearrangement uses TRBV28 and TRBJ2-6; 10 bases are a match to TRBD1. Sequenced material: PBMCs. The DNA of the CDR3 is TGTGCCAGCAGTTCCCGGACAGGGGGCTCTGGGGCCAACGTCCTGACTTTC. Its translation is CASSSRTGGSGANVLTF.